This T cell receptor (beta chain) is drawn from a study of control samples from healthy donors and cancer patients. The count of this clone is one. Sequencing used immunoSEQ multiplex PCR; TCRdb keeps in-frame clones, though not all of them. Of some 100,000 clones in the sample, 86% were seen once. Per germline, CDR1 SGHNT and CDR2 YENEEA. The CDR3 has 15 amino acids. The ends were cut back, 5 bases at V and 4 bases at J, with 15 bases in the middle. V gene TRBV11-3 combines with J gene TRBJ2-1; perhaps TRBD1 as D (6 bases). The TCR was taken from a woman aged 50 to 60 in good health. The sequencing sample was made of blood. CDR3 in DNA: TGTGCCAGCAGCAAAATCGGACAGACATACAATGAGCAGTTCTTC. Translated: CASSKIGQTYNEQFF.